The sequence of this TCR beta chain was determined in a study of control samples from healthy donors and cancer patients (dated by TCRdb to about 2020). Unmatched junction bases come to 6, with V trimmed by 1 base and J by 5 bases. The CDR3 runs 16 amino acids, cysteine and phenylalanine included. Kept here is only the CDR3 DNA, which spans 48 bases and is read in frame from base 1. The germline V gene encodes CDR1 MNHNS and CDR2 SASEGT. The method behind the library was the immunoSEQ multiplex PCR assay. Entries here come from immuneACCESS through TCRdb and include only in-frame sequences with V and J called. Some clones fail to appear in such tables; in the studies checked, an unresolved V gene covers under half of the shortfall, and the cause of the remainder is unknown. Across this sample there are some 130,000 clones, with 90% seen only once. 2% to 2.5% of the sample is taken by the ten largest.

On this clone: The clone's antigen remains unknown. The record has no base qualities; no much larger clone is one base away.

The receptor comes from a man younger than 35 in good health. Material for sequencing was blood. The V gene is TRBV6-1 and the J gene is TRBJ2-5; a stretch of 11 junction bases matches TRBD2. The nucleotides are TGTGCCAGCAGTGAAGAAGTAGCGGGGGGGCTGGAGACCCAGTACTTC. Its protein reads: CASSEEVAGGLETQYF.